The 31 T cell receptor beta chains in this list originate from one sample, sequenced in a study of CD8 T cells in Susac syndrome. Reverse transcription of about 0.45 to 1 ug RNA was performed with random hexamers. TCRdb redid the calling of the immunoSEQ multiplex PCR reads with MiXCR, one entry per CDR3 protein. The table records about 200,000 distinct CDR3 sequences, roughly 95% of them present only once. Sequenced sample: CD4+ T cells from PBMCs. The receptor set was obtained from a human donor with multiple sclerosis.

The chain joins TRBV9 to TRBJ2-7; 10 nucleotides match TRBD1. The CDR3 runs to 15 residues. Germline assignment: CDR1 SGDLS and CDR2 YYNGEE. The trim removed 4 bases at V and 9 bases at J, leaving 13 bases unmatched. DNA for the CDR3: TGTGCCAGCAGCCCCCGGGACAGGGGAGGTTCTGCGCAGTACTTC. It yields the protein CASSPRDRGGSAQYF.

V and J are TRBV3-1 and TRBJ2-1; no definite D call. Looked up from germline, CDR1 is LGHDT and CDR2 is YNNKEL (reference sequence). The CDR3 runs to 13 residues. V dropped 1 base and J dropped 7 bases, with 8 bases sitting between them. CDR3 in amino acids: CASSQGMGNEQFF. The CDR3 nucleotides read TGTGCCAGCAGCCAAGGAATGGGTAATGAGCAGTTCTTC.

The chain combines TRBV12-3 or TRBV12-4 with TRBJ2-7; D tentatively reads TRBD1 or TRBD2 (5 bases each). This CDR3 is built from 16 residues. The V end was cut by 4 bases, the J end by 2 bases, with 18 bases between. The CDR3 bases are TGTGCCAGCAGTTCCCGATCGACGGGGACCCCCTACGAGCAGTACTTC. Translated, it gives CASSSRSTGTPYEQYF.

The gene calls are TRBV15 and TRBJ1-2, with D perhaps matching TRBD1 (6 bases). The CDR3 totals 15 residues. Germline assignment: CDR1 LNHNV and CDR2 YYDKDF (reference sequence). Trimming removed 3 bases from V and 2 bases from J, with 13 bases in between. CDR3 sequence (DNA): TGTGCCACCAGCAGGGGACAACCATCCAACTATGGCTACACCTTC. Translating gives CATSRGQPSNYGYTF.

This chain connects TRBV20-1 to TRBJ1-2; weak D call: TRBD1 (6 bases). Germline CDR1 DFQATT, CDR2 SNEGSKA (reference sequence). V lost 6 bases, J lost 2 bases, and 13 bases lay in between. This CDR3 region has 13 residues. As DNA, the CDR3 is TGCAGTGCCACCGGGACACCCAACTATGGCTACACCTTC. Translation: CSATGTPNYGYTF.

V and J are TRBV24-1 and TRBJ2-7, with D maybe TRBD1 (6 bases). V was pared by 4 bases and J by 5 bases, with 14 bases between. Looked up from germline, CDR1 is KGHDR and CDR2 is SFDVKD. The CDR3 runs to 14 residues. The CDR3 loop reads CATSDDRTVHEQYF. CDR3 in DNA: TGTGCCACCAGTGACGACAGGACGGTCCACGAGCAGTACTTC.

The rearrangement links TRBV2 to TRBJ1-4; D possibly corresponds to TRBD1 (5 bases). The CDR3 contains 17 residues. The germline V gene has CDR1 SNHLY and CDR2 FYNNEI. Trimming cost V 4 bases and J 6 bases, with 21 bases left between them. DNA for the CDR3: TGTGCCAGCAGTGTGTTATGGGGGGGGACCGTCGATGAAAAACTGTTTTTT. As protein: CASSVLWGGTVDEKLFF.

The gene calls are TRBV9 and TRBJ2-2; D gene ambiguous. Trimming shortened V by 3 bases and J by 1 base, and 13 bases separated the two germline ends. CDR1 is SGDLS, CDR2 YYNGEE, per germline. This CDR3 comprises 16 residues. The CDR3 DNA is TGTGCCAGCAGCGCCGGTAGTGGGCTGAACACCGGGGAGCTGTTTTTT. This codes for CASSAGSGLNTGELFF.

This clonotype was seen a handful of times. The chain employs TRBV3-1 and TRBJ2-3; 7 nucleotides agree with TRBD2. This CDR3 has 12 amino acids. The V segment lost 4 bases and the J segment 5 bases; nucleotides outside the gene matches: 0. Germline-derived CDR1 and CDR2 are LGHDT and YNNKEL (reference sequence). Here the CDR3 reads CASSPGGDTQYF. The CDR3 coding sequence is TGTGCCAGCAGCCCGGGAGGAGATACGCAGTATTTT.

The rearrangement links TRBV6-6 to TRBJ2-2; D is ambiguous. The CDR3 is 13 residues long. The germline V and J ends were trimmed by 6 bases and 2 bases, with 7 bases remaining between them. The germline V gene has CDR1 MNHNY and CDR2 SVGAGI (reference sequence). DNA of the CDR3: TGTGCCAGCAGGGCAGAAAACACCGGGGAGCTGTTTTTT. It specifies CASRAENTGELFF.

The chain joins TRBV9 to TRBJ2-1; D gene unclear. The CDR3 runs 11 residues. CDR1 is SGDLS and CDR2 is YYNGEE in the germline V gene. Between the trimmed V and J ends, which lost 2 bases and 9 bases, there was a span of 6 bases. The CDR3, as DNA: TGTGCCAGCAGCGTGTCGTTTGAGCAGTTCTTC. Encoded protein: CASSVSFEQFF.

This rearrangement joins TRBV9 to TRBJ2-3, with 8 bases matching TRBD2. The trim removed 0 bases at V and 6 bases at J, leaving 15 bases unmatched. This CDR3 is 18 amino acids long. CDR1 is SGDLS, CDR2 YYNGEE, per germline. The CDR3 sequence is CASSVAVGGANRLDTQYF. DNA of the CDR3: TGTGCCAGCAGCGTAGCTGTCGGGGGGGCAAATCGATTGGATACGCAGTATTTT.

The sample holds a few counts of this clonotype. The V gene is TRBV7-9, the J gene TRBJ2-7; D call uncertain. Germline CDR1 SEHNR, CDR2 FQNEAQ (reference sequence). The CDR3 consists of 11 residues. Trimming removed 5 bases at V and 4 bases at J, with 6 bases between. This CDR3 reads CASSPLYEQYF. The DNA of the CDR3 is TGTGCCAGCAGCCCCCTGTACGAGCAGTACTTC. The full variable domain, its missing parts supplied by reference TRBV7-9 and TRBJ2-7, is DTGVSQNPRHKITKRGQNVTFRCDPISEHNRLYWYRQTLGQGPEFLTYFQNEAQLEKSRLLSDRFSAERPKGSFSTLEIQRTEQGDSAMYLCASSPLYEQYFGPGTRLTVT.

The rearrangement links TRBV30 to TRBJ1-2; D is undetermined. This CDR3 comprises 13 residues. Per germline, CDR1 GTSNPN and CDR2 SVGIG (reference sequence). The V gene lost 5 bases and the J gene lost 2 bases, with 12 bases spanning the gap. CDR3 bases: TGTGCCTGGGGCAGACTCACCAACTATGGCTACACCTTC. This gives the protein CAWGRLTNYGYTF.

V gene TRBV29-1 combines with J gene TRBJ2-6, with D possibly TRBD1 on 5 matching bases. The germline CDR1 and CDR2 sequences are SQVTM and ANQGSEA. V was shortened by 4 bases and J by 2 bases, with 6 bases between the two germline ends. This CDR3 has 13 amino acids. As DNA, the CDR3 is TGCAGCGTTGGACAGACTGGGGCCAACGTCCTGACTTTC. Translation: CSVGQTGANVLTF.

V gene TRBV30 combines with J gene TRBJ2-1, with a tentative D call TRBD2 (6 bases). V was cut by 2 bases and J by 6 bases, with 17 bases left in between. Germline loops: CDR1 GTSNPN, CDR2 SVGIG (reference sequence). The CDR3 extends over 15 amino acids. The DNA for the CDR3 is TGTGCCTGGAGTTTCACCGGGAGACTCGGCAATGAGCAGTTCTTC. It specifies CAWSFTGRLGNEQFF.

V and J are TRBV12-3 or TRBV12-4 and TRBJ2-1, with D possibly TRBD2 on 5 matching bases. The CDR3 extends over 11 amino acids. Trimming cost V 7 bases and J 12 bases, with 13 bases left between them. CDR3 nucleotide sequence: TGTGCCAGCACCTTCCGGGAAGTGCAGTTCTTC. This sequence encodes CASTFREVQFF.

The gene calls are TRBV9 and TRBJ1-2, with D unresolved. CDR1 is SGDLS and CDR2 is YYNGEE in the germline V gene. The V and J ends lost 0 bases and 2 bases respectively, with 8 bases between them. The CDR3 is 14 residues long. The chain's CDR3 is CASSVGTGNYGYTF. The CDR3 DNA reads TGTGCCAGCAGCGTAGGAACTGGGAACTATGGCTACACCTTC.

This clonotype was counted a single time. This rearrangement joins TRBV20-1 to TRBJ1-2, with 7 bases lining up with TRBD1. Germline CDR1 reads DFQATT; CDR2 reads SNEGSKA (reference sequence). This CDR3 is built from 14 residues. With V trimmed by 7 bases and J by 4 bases, 12 bases remained unmatched. The CDR3 protein is CSGRKGATGYGYTF. CDR3 sequence (DNA): TGCAGTGGCAGAAAGGGGGCGACTGGCTATGGCTACACCTTC.

V usage is TRBV19 and J usage is TRBJ1-5; D remains ambiguous. The CDR3 totals 16 residues. The V and J ends lost 3 bases and 6 bases respectively, with 18 bases between them. Germline CDR1 LNHDA, CDR2 SQIVND (reference sequence). The CDR3 sequence is CASSILGESRVQPQHF. CDR3 coding DNA: TGTGCCAGTAGTATTCTCGGGGAAAGTCGGGTTCAGCCCCAGCATTTT.

This rearrangement joins TRBV12-3 or TRBV12-4 to TRBJ2-3; 8 bases are a match to TRBD2. J lost 6 bases, V lost 7 bases, and 3 bases had no gene match. This CDR3 is 12 amino acids long. The CDR3 spells CASKPSGDTQYF. CDR3 DNA sequence: TGTGCCAGCAAGCCTAGCGGGGATACGCAGTATTTT.

This chain uses TRBV20-1 with TRBJ1-6, with TRBD1 matching over 7 bases. In germline, CDR1 is DFQATT, CDR2 SNEGSKA (reference sequence). The CDR3 consists of 13 residues. Trimming took 5 bases from V and 6 from J; bases not matched to a gene: 4. CDR3 sequence: CSAHRQGNSPLHF. The CDR3 DNA is TGCAGTGCTCACCGACAGGGTAATTCACCCCTCCACTTT.

The V gene is TRBV12-3 or TRBV12-4, the J gene TRBJ2-3; 10 bases agree with TRBD2. The ends lost 1 base at V and 10 bases at J; junction bases unmatched: 5. The length of the CDR3 is 14 residues. CDR3 in amino acids: CASSLELAGPAQYF. CDR3 sequence (DNA): TGTGCCAGCAGTTTAGAACTAGCGGGGCCTGCGCAGTATTTT.

The chain joins TRBV5-1 to TRBJ1-1; D remains unclear. The CDR3 covers 19 residues. V was clipped by 0 bases and J by 1 base, with 22 bases between them. In germline, CDR1 is SGHRS, CDR2 YFSETQ. CDR3 in amino acids: CASSLASVYSVFGNTEAFF. The CDR3 DNA reads as TGCGCCAGCAGCTTGGCTTCGGTCTATTCAGTTTTCGGGAACACTGAAGCTTTCTTT.

This chain links TRBV29-1 with TRBJ2-7; the D gene is possibly TRBD1 (5 bases). The germline V gene has CDR1 SQVTM and CDR2 ANQGSEA. Trimming removed 2 bases from V and 5 bases from J, with 10 bases in between. The CDR3 has 12 amino acids. The CDR3 sequence: CSVERTRHEQYF. The DNA for the CDR3 is TGCAGCGTTGAACGGACAAGGCACGAGCAGTACTTC.

As for this clonotype: One junction end does not reproduce the germline sequence, and a read error may be involved. The chain joins TRBV7-8 to TRBJ1-2, with D maybe TRBD1 (5 bases). The germline V gene has CDR1 SGHVS and CDR2 FQNEAQ. This CDR3 spans 13 amino acids. The CDR3 coding sequence is TGTGCCAGCAGTCTAGACAGCATCTATCGCTACACCTTC. Protein: CASSLDSIYRYTF.

This rearrangement joins TRBV25-1 to TRBJ2-6, with D hard to call. V lost 8 bases, J lost 2 bases, and 7 bases lay in between. Per germline, CDR1 MGHDK and CDR2 SYGVNS. The CDR3 runs to 13 residues. The CDR3 region is CASSYAGANVLTF. The CDR3 nucleotides read TGTGCCAGCTCCTACGCTGGGGCCAACGTCCTGACTTTC.

The rearrangement uses TRBV7-6 and TRBJ2-1, with D unresolved. Germline lookup yields CDR1 SGHVS and CDR2 FNYEAQ. CDR3 length: 12 residues. V shed 1 base and J shed 9 bases, with 7 bases lying between them. CDR3 nucleotide sequence: TGTGCCAGCAGCTTAGTTCATGGTGAGCAGTTCTTC. It is translated as CASSLVHGEQFF.

The CDR3 protein is CASSAQEAFNQPQHF. In nucleotides, the CDR3 is TGTGCCAGCTCGGCACAGGAAGCCTTCAATCAGCCCCAGCATTTT. The chain has TRBV18 and TRBJ1-5; TRBD1 is a possible D gene (5 bases). Deletions cut 6 bases from V and 3 bases from J, with 15 bases between. In germline, CDR1 is KGHSH, CDR2 LQKENI. The CDR3 is 15 amino acids.

V and J are TRBV4-1 and TRBJ1-2; D gene ambiguous. The germline V gene has CDR1 MGHRA and CDR2 YSYEKL. Trimming took off 4 bases at V and 4 bases at J, with 7 bases between the two ends. The CDR3 contains 12 residues. This CDR3 reads CASSLLPYGYTF. CDR3 in DNA: TGCGCCAGCAGCCTCCTGCCCTATGGCTACACCTTC.

This clonotype is a singleton in its sample. V is TRBV5-6 and J is TRBJ2-1; possibly TRBD2 for D (6 bases). This CDR3 is 14 amino acids long. Germline CDR1 is SGHDT and CDR2 is YYEEEE. Trimming removed 0 bases at V and 4 bases at J, with 8 bases between. The CDR3 coding sequence is TGTGCCAGCAGCTTGGGTGGGAGGTACAATGAGCAGTTCTTC. Residues: CASSLGGRYNEQFF.